A single TCR beta chain is shown here with its context. The antigen remains undetermined. Time point in this sample: patch test 3, about 24 weeks after DPC sensitization. Treatment in this sample: therapeutic diphenylcyclopropenone sensitization with weekly scalp DPC. The source of the sample is a study of human T cells and chemical hapten exposure. Study outcomes and limitations: Donor immune responses may differ from healthy people's, since all donors had alopecia. After DPC sensitization, TCRs above 1 in 1000 frequency showed no change.

With 4 bases removed from V and 4 bases from J, the gap between germline ends came to 7 bases. The germline V gene has CDR1 MNHNS and CDR2 SASEGT. This CDR3 has 12 residues. From the RACE reads, TCRdb called clonotypes with MiXCR, one entry per CDR3 protein. The data contain about 120,000 distinct CDR3 sequences, over 9% of them singletons. The origin of this receptor is a woman aged 50 to 60 with alopecia areata. Some clones in this sample may be carry-over from other donors' samples. This rearrangement joins TRBV6-1 to TRBJ2-5; D ambiguous. Material: whole blood, obtained in connection with sensitization to the hapten diphenylcyclopropenone (DPC). CDR3 nucleotide sequence: TGTGCCAGCAGTGTAAGACTAGAGACCCAGTACTTC. Its translation is CASSVRLETQYF.